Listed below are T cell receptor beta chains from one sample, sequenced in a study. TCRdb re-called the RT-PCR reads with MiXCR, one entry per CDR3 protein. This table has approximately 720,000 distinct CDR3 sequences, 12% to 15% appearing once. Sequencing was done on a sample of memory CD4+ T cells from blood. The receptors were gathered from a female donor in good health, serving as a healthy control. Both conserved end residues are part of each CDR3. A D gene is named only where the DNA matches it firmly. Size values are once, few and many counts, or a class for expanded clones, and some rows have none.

TGTGCCAGCAGCTTAGTGGGGGGGGGGCCCTACGAGCAGTACTTC	CASSLVGGGPYEQYF	.	.	TRBV7-2	TRBJ2-7
TGTGCCAGCAGTCCATTTGTCGGGTCCTCCACCTACGAGCAGTACTTC	CASSPFVGSSTYEQYF	few	.	TRBV12-3/TRBV12-4	TRBJ2-7
TGTGCCAGCAGTTATTTGGTGATCACTGAAGCTTTCTTT	CASSYLVITEAFF	few	.	TRBV6-2/TRBV6-3	TRBJ1-1
TGCAGTGCTAGCCCCCAAGAGACCCAGTACTTC	CSASPQETQYF	many	.	TRBV20-1	TRBJ2-5
TGTGCCAGCAGCTTCCCGCAGGTAGACGAGCAGTACTTC	CASSFPQVDEQYF	many	.	TRBV7-2	TRBJ2-7
TGTGCCAGCAGCTTAAGACTAGCGGGTGGCAATGAGCAGTTCTTC	CASSLRLAGGNEQFF	few	TRBD2	TRBV7-2	TRBJ2-1
TGTGCCAGCAGTTCCCCCGGGCGGCGCTCCTACGAGCAGTACTTC	CASSSPGRRSYEQYF	.	.	TRBV12-3/TRBV12-4	TRBJ2-7
TGTGCCAGCAGTTCCGGCGCTGGAACCGCTTATGGCTACACCTTC	CASSSGAGTAYGYTF	few	.	TRBV12-3/TRBV12-4	TRBJ1-2
TGTGCCAGGCCGGGACTTCAGTACTTC	CARPGLQYF	.	.	TRBV19	TRBJ2-7
TGTGCCAGCAGCGTCGGCGAGAAAGAGCAGTTCTTC	CASSVGEKEQFF	.	.	TRBV7-2	TRBJ2-1
TGCAGTGCCCTGAGAGATCTTAGGGGCTACGAGCAGTACTTC	CSALRDLRGYEQYF	few	.	TRBV20-1	TRBJ2-7
TGTGCCAGCAGTTACCAACAGCTGTACTACGAGCAGTACTTC	CASSYQQLYYEQYF	few	.	TRBV6-6	TRBJ2-7
TGTGCCAGCAGTTTGACGGGACTAGAGTTGGTCAATGAGCAGTTCTTC	CASSLTGLELVNEQFF	many	TRBD2	TRBV12-3/TRBV12-4	TRBJ2-1
TGCGCCAGCAGTGAGGGGACCTATAGTTACAATGAGCAGTTCTTC	CASSEGTYSYNEQFF	.	.	TRBV10-2	TRBJ2-1
TGCAGTGCTCTGGGGGGGACAGGGGGCAATGAGCAGTTCTTC	CSALGGTGGNEQFF	many	TRBD1	TRBV20-1	TRBJ2-1
TGCGCCAGCAGCTTTAGCGGGATAGGCACCGGGGAGCTGTTTTTT	CASSFSGIGTGELFF	few	TRBD2	TRBV5-1	TRBJ2-2
TGTGCCAGCAGCCGTCAGATGCCAGAAGAGACCCAGTACTTC	CASSRQMPEETQYF	few	.	TRBV7-2	TRBJ2-5
TGCGCCAGCAGTGCAACAGGGGGGACTTACGAGCAGTACTTC	CASSATGGTYEQYF	many	TRBD1	TRBV5-1	TRBJ2-7
TGTGCCAGCAGCTTCGTGGGAGGGGGCTCCTACAATGAGCAGTTCTTC	CASSFVGGGSYNEQFF	few	.	TRBV7-2	TRBJ2-1
TGTTTTTCTGAGTTGGGACAGGGGGTCAATGAGCAGTTCTTC	CFSELGQGVNEQFF	.	TRBD1	TRBV7-3	TRBJ2-1
TGTGCCAGCTCACCAAATCCAGGGTTAAATCAGCCCCAGCATTTT	CASSPNPGLNQPQHF	.	.	TRBV18	TRBJ1-5
TGTGCCAGCAGTTTAAGCGGGAAGGGCTACACCTTC	CASSLSGKGYTF	few	.	TRBV28	TRBJ1-2
TGTGCCAGCACGGGGCTAGCGGGATTTCTTCGCTGCGAGCAGTACTTC	CASTGLAGFLRCEQYF	few	TRBD2	TRBV6-5	TRBJ2-7
TGTGCCAGCTCATCGACAGATTCGCGGGAGCAGTACTTC	CASSSTDSREQYF	many	.	TRBV18	TRBJ2-7
TGTGCCGGAGGGGGGCCGACAGGAAGCACAGATACGCAGTATTTT	CAGGGPTGSTDTQYF	few	.	TRBV28	TRBJ2-3
TGCGCCAGCAGCTTGGGAAGCGGGAAGGCCGAGCAGTACTTC	CASSLGSGKAEQYF	many	TRBD2	TRBV5-1	TRBJ2-7
TGCAGTGCTAGAGATCGAGTACCAGCCACAGATACGCAGTATTTT	CSARDRVPATDTQYF	.	.	TRBV20-1	TRBJ2-3